The clone carrying this T cell receptor (beta chain) was seen repeatedly, ten times or more. Its matching antigen is unknown. Time point given: patch test 2, 6 weeks after DPC sensitization. This sample's treatment: therapeutic diphenylcyclopropenone sensitization with weekly scalp DPC. Every patch test was put on after a blood sample was taken. TCRdb reprocessed the RACE reads with MiXCR, giving one entry per CDR3 protein. The sample consists of some 71,000 distinct CDR3 sequences, about 9.4% of them appearing once. These data belong to a study of human T cells and chemical hapten exposure. Findings and limits, study-wide: Relative to controls, expanded TCRs formed significantly more large CDR3 similarity clusters.

The clonotype originates from a woman between 50 and 59 years old with alopecia areata. Some clones in this sample may be carry-over from other donors' samples. This material consisted of whole blood, taken in connection with sensitization to the hapten diphenylcyclopropenone (DPC).

The CDR3 spells CSARSASGDQETQYF. As DNA, the CDR3 is TGCAGTGCTAGATCGGCTAGCGGGGATCAAGAGACCCAGTACTTC. The chain joins TRBV20-1 to TRBJ2-5, with 9 bases fitting TRBD2. After removal of 2 bases from V and 2 bases from J, the junction contained 6 bases not matched to a gene. CDR3 length: 15 residues. CDR1 and CDR2 from the germline V gene are DFQATT and SNEGSKA (reference sequence).